This is a list of T cell receptor beta chains from one sample in a study of cytomegalovirus exposure and HLA in healthy donors. TCRdb's copy holds only in-frame clones and misses some; the assay was immunoSEQ multiplex PCR. This table has some 200,000 clones, 80% appearing once. Sequencing input: PBMCs. The receptors shown here come from a boy aged 5-17 years in good health and CMV-seronegative. The CDR3 runs from the conserved cysteine through the conserved F or W. The order of the fields is D gene, clone size, J gene, V gene, CDR3 DNA, CDR3 protein. A D gene is named only where the DNA matches it firmly. Some rows have no size entry. The others give once, few or many, or a class for an expanded clone.

D gene: NA
clone size: NA
J gene: TRBJ2-1
V gene: TRBV6-5
CDR3 DNA: TGTGCCAGCAGTTACTCCCCAACTAGCTATGAGCAGTTCTTC
CDR3 protein: CASSYSPTSYEQFF

D gene: NA
clone size: once
J gene: TRBJ2-4
V gene: TRBV7-8
CDR3 DNA: TGTGCCAGCAGCTTACGACAAAAACATGGGGGCAAAGGGATTGGAAACATTCAGTACTTC
CDR3 protein: CASSLRQKHGGKGIGNIQYF

D gene: NA
clone size: NA
J gene: TRBJ2-3
V gene: TRBV6-4
CDR3 DNA: TGTGCCAGCAGTGACTCGGGGGGGCCAGATACGCAGTATTTT
CDR3 protein: CASSDSGGPDTQYF

D gene: TRBD1
clone size: NA
J gene: TRBJ2-3
V gene: TRBV5-1
CDR3 DNA: TGCGCCAGCAGCTCCCATGAGGGGGCGATAGCCACAGATACGCAGTATTTT
CDR3 protein: CASSSHEGAIATDTQYF

D gene: TRBD2
clone size: NA
J gene: TRBJ2-3
V gene: TRBV4-2
CDR3 DNA: TGTGCCACCAAGACTAGCGGGGGGGCAGATACGCAGTATTTT
CDR3 protein: CATKTSGGADTQYF

D gene: NA
clone size: NA
J gene: TRBJ1-2
V gene: TRBV2
CDR3 DNA: TGTGCCAGCAGTGAAGCCCCGGTTGGCTACACCTTC
CDR3 protein: CASSEAPVGYTF

D gene: NA
clone size: few
J gene: TRBJ1-1
V gene: TRBV30
CDR3 DNA: TGTGCCTGGCGTTCGGTAAGCTACACTGAAGCTTTCTTT
CDR3 protein: CAWRSVSYTEAFF

D gene: TRBD1
clone size: NA
J gene: TRBJ1-5
V gene: TRBV7-3
CDR3 DNA: TGTGCCAGCAGCGAAAGAGGGGGCCAGCCCCAGCATTTT
CDR3 protein: CASSERGGQPQHF

D gene: NA
clone size: NA
J gene: TRBJ1-1
V gene: TRBV2
CDR3 DNA: TGTGCCAGCTCTACGAGACAACAGGGGAACACTGAAGCTTTCTTT
CDR3 protein: CASSTRQQGNTEAFF

D gene: NA
clone size: once
J gene: TRBJ2-7
V gene: TRBV7-2
CDR3 DNA: TGTGCCAGCAGCAGGGACTCCGGACTCACCTACGAGCAGTACTTC
CDR3 protein: CASSRDSGLTYEQYF

D gene: NA
clone size: NA
J gene: TRBJ2-2
V gene: TRBV7-3
CDR3 DNA: TGTGCCAGCAGCTTAACCCCCGGCCCAGGGAGGTCCGGGGAGCTGTTTTTT
CDR3 protein: CASSLTPGPGRSGELFF

D gene: NA
clone size: NA
J gene: TRBJ1-4
V gene: TRBV7-8
CDR3 DNA: TGTGCCAGCAGCTTAGGGCGGTACTATACCATTGAGACTAATGAAAAACTGTTTTTT
CDR3 protein: CASSLGRYYTIETNEKLFF

D gene: NA
clone size: NA
J gene: TRBJ1-2
V gene: TRBV30
CDR3 DNA: TGTGCCTGGATGAGAGGGCTGGCCTATGGCTACACCTTC
CDR3 protein: CAWMRGLAYGYTF

D gene: NA
clone size: few
J gene: TRBJ1-2
V gene: TRBV18
CDR3 DNA: TGTGCCAGCTCACCACTTGATCAACAAAAAAACTATGGCTACACCTTC
CDR3 protein: CASSPLDQQKNYGYTF